The 12 T cell receptor beta chains reported below all come from one sample, sequenced in a study of blood T cell repertoires in COVID-19. Profiled with immunoSEQ multiplex PCR; TCRdb holds only in-frame clones, not every one. The sample holds over 150,000 clones, about 79% seen once. The sequenced sample consisted of peripheral blood. These receptors came from a woman in her 70s with acute or convalescent COVID-19.

This clone has more than one count but fewer than ten. The genes are TRBV5-1 and TRBJ1-1; perhaps TRBD1 as D (5 bases). V lost 2 bases and J lost 4, with 9 bases in between. Germline values: CDR1 SGHRS, CDR2 YFSETQ. The CDR3 is 13 residues long. The DNA of the CDR3 is TGCGCCAGCAGCTTCGCTCAGGGCACTGAAGCTTTCTTT. It is translated as CASSFAQGTEAFF.

CDR3 in amino acids: CASSMGTGTFNSYNEQFF. The CDR3 bases are TGTGCCAGTAGTATGGGGACAGGGACCTTTAACTCCTACAATGAGCAGTTCTTC. V is TRBV19 and J is TRBJ2-1, with 9 positions matching TRBD1. The V gene's germline CDR1 is LNHDA and CDR2 SQIVND (reference sequence). The length of the CDR3 is 18 residues. The V segment lost 3 bases and the J segment 0 bases; nucleotides outside the gene matches: 9.

This chain joins TRBV6-1 and TRBJ2-5; D might be TRBD2 (5 bases). The germline CDR1 and CDR2 sequences are MNHNS and SASEGT. The CDR3 runs 15 residues. V lost 2 bases, J lost 5 bases, and 15 bases lay in between. For the CDR3, the DNA is TGTGCCAGCAGTGAAAATCGCGGCGGCGGGGAGACCCAGTACTTC. This sequence encodes CASSENRGGGETQYF.

V is TRBV2 and J is TRBJ2-5, with 8 bases lining up with TRBD2. CDR1 SNHLY and CDR2 FYNNEI come from the germline V gene. The CDR3 is 16 amino acids. V trimming: 4 bases; J trimming: 4 bases; junction bases outside the gene matches: 11. CDR3 loop: CASSGIREGGLETQYF. DNA for the CDR3: TGTGCCAGCAGTGGAATCCGGGAGGGGGGGCTAGAGACCCAGTACTTC.

The chain recombines TRBV5-4 with TRBJ2-7; D unclear. Germline values: CDR1 SGHNT, CDR2 YYREEE (reference sequence). CDR3 length: 13 amino acids. V was shortened by 3 bases and J by 3 bases, with 10 bases between the two germline ends. The CDR3 DNA follows: TGTGCCAGCAGCTCCGACGCGGACTACGAGCAGTACTTC. Protein product: CASSSDADYEQYF.

The genes are TRBV5-1 and TRBJ2-3, with TRBD1 matching over 11 bases. The CDR3 length is 15 residues. Germline CDR1 reads SGHRS; CDR2 reads YFSETQ. With 4 bases clipped from V and 10 bases from J, the junction kept 11 bases outside the gene matches. CDR3 DNA sequence: TGCGCCAGCAGCACCGGGACAGGGGGATTAAGGTCGCAGTATTTT. Translation: CASSTGTGGLRSQYF.

The chain recombines TRBV2 with TRBJ2-1; 11 nucleotides agree with TRBD2. This CDR3 is built from 16 residues. Trimming cost V 6 bases and J 4 bases; bases outside gene matches: 8. Germline V gene data show CDR1 as SNHLY and CDR2 as FYNNEI. The DNA for the CDR3 is TGTGCCAGCAGAGGCCGGGTAGCGGGGGGGTACAATGAGCAGTTCTTC. Protein product: CASRGRVAGGYNEQFF.

This clone came up once. The CDR3 bases are TGTGCCAGCAGCCTCCTCCAAGGGGCTACCAGGGGAGAGACCCAGTACTTC. Translating it yields CASSLLQGATRGETQYF. This sequence joins TRBV3-1 (or the pseudogene TRBV3-2) and TRBJ2-5; a weak D match, TRBD1 (6 bases). With 4 bases removed from V and 4 bases from J, the gap between germline ends came to 22 bases. This CDR3 is 17 amino acids long. CDR1 LGHDT and CDR2 YNNKEL come from the germline V gene (reference sequence).

CDR3 region: CASSENRDRLQGYTF. The CDR3 nucleotides are TGTGCCAGCAGTGAGAACCGGGACAGGTTACAAGGCTACACCTTC. The V and J genes are TRBV6-1 and TRBJ1-2, with 8 positions matching TRBD1. The length of the CDR3 is 15 residues. Germline V CDR1 and CDR2: MNHNS, SASEGT. With 3 bases clipped from V and 8 bases from J, the junction kept 11 bases outside the gene matches.

The chain carries TRBV3-1 (or the pseudogene TRBV3-2) and TRBJ2-2, with 8 bases matching TRBD1. Germline values: CDR1 LGHDT, CDR2 YNNKEL (reference sequence). After removal of 8 bases from V and 1 base from J, the junction contained 6 bases not matched to a gene. The CDR3 has 15 residues. CDR3 bases: TGTGCCAGCCTAAAGGGGACAGGGAACACCGGGGAGCTGTTTTTT. It codes for CASLKGTGNTGELFF.

The rearrangement links TRBV10-3 to TRBJ2-7; tentatively, D is TRBD1 (6 bases). CDR1 is ENHRY and CDR2 is SYGVKD in the germline V gene. V was trimmed by 7 bases and J by 1 base, leaving 17 bases between them. CDR3 size: 15 residues. CDR3 sequence (DNA): TGTGCCATCACCCCGACAGGCATGGCTTCCTACGAGCAGTACTTC. As protein: CAITPTGMASYEQYF.

This chain links TRBV12-5 with TRBJ2-5; 12 nucleotides match TRBD2. The CDR3 sequence is 15 residues long. Germline V gene data show CDR1 as LGHNT and CDR2 as FRNRAP. The V gene end was trimmed by 5 bases and the J gene end by 5 bases; junction bases not matched to a gene: 6. CDR3 DNA sequence: TGTGCTAGTGGTCCAGGACTAGCGGGACTGGAGACCCAGTACTTC. Translating it yields CASGPGLAGLETQYF.